This TCR beta chain was profiled in a study of blood T cell repertoires in COVID-19. Across the study: Samples came from the United States, Italy and Spain, spanning acute and convalescent COVID-19.

From germline, CDR1 is SGHNT and CDR2 YYREEE (reference sequence). With V trimmed by 4 bases and J by 2 bases, 10 bases remained unmatched. The CDR3 has 16 amino acids. Using immunoSEQ multiplex PCR, the repertoire was profiled, and TCRdb retains in-frame clones only, with some absent. This table has fewer than 350,000 clones, around 90% appearing once. This rearrangement joins TRBV5-4 to TRBJ2-3; 7 bases fit TRBD1. Sequencing was performed on peripheral blood. The receptor's source is a man between 18 and 29 years old with active or convalescent COVID-19. The chain's CDR3 is CASSGTVSLPTDTQYF. In DNA, the CDR3 is TGTGCCAGCAGCGGGACAGTTTCTTTACCCACAGATACGCAGTATTTT.